This TCR beta chain was sequenced during a study of CD8+ T cells in alopecia areata. In the case of this clone: Its antigen remains unknown.

Reverse transcription of extracted RNA yielded cDNA, which provided the sequencing template. Profiled with immunoSEQ multiplex PCR; TCRdb holds only in-frame clones, not every one. The repertoire has 80,000 to 100,000 clones, 44% of them found once; the top ten carry around 18%. General study results and limits: Under tofacitinib, fewer expanded CD8+ clones appeared among the top 100 scalp clones. Higher clonality was seen in lesional scalp than in normal scalp, especially in alopecia totalis/universalis.

Noted treatment: oral pan-JAK inhibitor, 5-10 mg twice daily. The clonotype originates from a human donor with alopecia areata. The starting material was CD8+ T cells sorted from blood, obtained at week 24, from a patient treated with tofacitinib.

The CDR3 here is CASSLALLGEETQYF. Written as DNA, the CDR3 is TGTGCCAGCAGCTTAGCCCTACTCGGAGAAGAGACCCAGTACTTC. The V call is TRBV11-2, the J call TRBJ2-5, with no clear D. Between the trimmed V and J ends, which lost 1 base and 3 bases, there was a span of 12 bases. CDR3 size: 15 residues. Germline V gene lookup returns CDR1 SGHAT and CDR2 FQNNGV.